What follows are 27 T cell receptor beta chains derived from one specimen sequenced in a study of OX40 agonist ivuxolimab in advanced cancers. TCRdb's copy holds only in-frame clones and misses some; the assay was immunoSEQ multiplex PCR. The table has 40,000 or so clones, more than 80% seen once. The sample in question was CD4+ or CD8+ T cells sorted from blood, obtained in a trial of the OX40 agonist ivuxolimab. These receptors were taken from an adult with an advanced solid tumor such as melanoma, head and neck, liver or kidney cancer.

The J gene is TRBJ2-5, the V gene TRBV5-1, with TRBD2 identical over 7 bases. Trimming took 4 bases from V and 5 from J; bases not matched to a gene: 14. Germline values: CDR1 SGHRS, CDR2 YFSETQ. The CDR3 totals 16 residues. The CDR3 reads CASSPGGAGGVETQYF. DNA of the CDR3: TGCGCCAGCAGCCCGGGCGGGGCTGGGGGGGTGGAGACCCAGTACTTC.

The gene calls are TRBV7-9 and TRBJ2-4, with TRBD2 identical over 9 bases. Trimming cost V 5 bases and J 0 bases; bases outside gene matches: 2. CDR3 length equals 15 residues. The germline CDR1 and CDR2 sequences are SEHNR and FQNEAQ (reference sequence). The DNA for the CDR3 is TGTGCCAGCAGCCGTAGCGGGGGAGCCAAAAACATTCAGTACTTC. This codes for CASSRSGGAKNIQYF.

V gene TRBV20-1 combines with J gene TRBJ1-2, with D unclear. V was clipped by 3 bases and J by 7 bases, with 9 bases between them. Looked up from germline, CDR1 is DFQATT and CDR2 is SNEGSKA (reference sequence). The CDR3 totals 11 residues. As DNA, the CDR3 is TGCAGTGCTAGTACGGGTAGTGGCTACACCTTC. Translation: CSASTGSGYTF.

The chain links TRBV2 to TRBJ2-5, with D hard to call. Germline CDR1 SNHLY, CDR2 FYNNEI. The CDR3 has 14 amino acids. Trimming took 2 bases from V and 3 from J, leaving 10 bases between them. CDR3 in amino acids: CASSENRDEETQYF. CDR3 in DNA: TGTGCCAGCAGTGAAAACAGAGATGAAGAGACCCAGTACTTC.

The rearrangement uses TRBV6-5 and TRBJ1-6, with 8 bases that match TRBD1. CDR3 length equals 15 residues. After removal of 5 bases from V and 6 bases from J, the junction contained 6 bases not matched to a gene. CDR1 and CDR2 from the germline V gene are MNHEY and SVGAGI. The CDR3 sequence: CASSPRTGPNSPLHF. The CDR3 region has the DNA TGTGCCAGCAGTCCGAGGACAGGGCCTAATTCACCCCTCCACTTT.

V is TRBV14 and J is TRBJ2-2; D remains ambiguous. Germline CDR1 is SGHDN and CDR2 is FVKESK. V shed 3 bases and J shed 1 base, with 3 bases lying between them. This CDR3 comprises 13 residues. The CDR3 reads CASSHQNTGELFF. CDR3 bases: TGTGCCAGCAGCCACCAGAACACCGGGGAGCTGTTTTTT.

The chain employs TRBV7-9 and TRBJ2-5, with 7 bases aligning to TRBD1. J lost 4 bases, V lost 3 bases, and 8 bases had no gene match. This CDR3 is 15 amino acids long. Germline loops: CDR1 SEHNR, CDR2 FQNEAQ (reference sequence). CDR3 loop: CASSLGQLGRETQYF. For the CDR3, the DNA is TGTGCCAGCAGCTTGGGACAGCTCGGGCGAGAGACCCAGTACTTC.

The chain couples TRBV19 to TRBJ2-7, with D possibly being TRBD1 or TRBD2 (5 bases each). Looked up from germline, CDR1 is LNHDA and CDR2 is SQIVND (reference sequence). The CDR3 spans 14 residues. Trimming removed 7 bases from V and 0 bases from J, with 13 bases in between. The CDR3 DNA sequence: TGTGCCAGTAAGGTCCGGGACGACTCCTACGAGCAGTACTTC. It is translated as CASKVRDDSYEQYF.

The rearrangement links TRBV9 to TRBJ2-1; 9 positions match TRBD2. The CDR3 totals 14 residues. Looked up from germline, CDR1 is SGDLS and CDR2 is YYNGEE. Losses at the gene ends were 0 bases for V and 9 bases for J; bases not matched to a gene: 4. Here the CDR3 reads CASSVDLAGSEQFF. CDR3 nucleotide sequence: TGTGCCAGCAGCGTAGATCTAGCGGGGTCTGAGCAGTTCTTC.

This rearrangement joins TRBV11-2 to TRBJ2-5; no firm D call. The CDR3 is 12 amino acids. Germline values: CDR1 SGHAT, CDR2 FQNNGV. V was clipped by 6 bases and J by 5 bases, with 10 bases between them. The chain's CDR3 is CASSIDLETQYF. The CDR3 DNA reads TGTGCCAGCAGTATCGACCTGGAGACCCAGTACTTC. The variable domain in full, with the rest retrieved from reference TRBV11-2 and TRBJ2-5, is EAGVAQSPRYKIIEKRQSVAFWCNPISGHATLYWYQQILGQGPKLLIQFQNNGVVDDSQLPKDRFSAERLKGVDSTLKIQPAKLEDSAVYLCASSIDLETQYFGPGTRLLVL.

V and J are TRBV25-1 and TRBJ1-4, with D possibly TRBD1 on 5 matching bases. The CDR3 covers 14 residues. Germline CDR1 and CDR2: MGHDK and SYGVNS. Trimming removed 5 bases at V and 7 bases at J, with 14 bases between. The CDR3 DNA reads TGTGCCAGCAGTTTTGCAGGGTCGGGTGAAAAACTGTTTTTT. This gives the protein CASSFAGSGEKLFF.

The J gene is TRBJ2-5, the V gene TRBV6-6, with a tentative D call TRBD1 (5 bases). The length of the CDR3 is 15 residues. The V end was cut by 3 bases, the J end by 1 base, with 12 bases between. Germline CDR1 and CDR2: MNHNY and SVGAGI (reference sequence). CDR3 DNA sequence: TGTGCCAGCAGTTATAGGGGATCCTCCCAAGAGACCCAGTACTTC. Translated: CASSYRGSSQETQYF.

CDR3 sequence: CASSLDSYNSPLHF. In nucleotides, the CDR3 is TGTGCCAGCAGCTTGGACAGCTATAATTCACCCCTCCACTTT. The chain recombines TRBV5-4 with TRBJ1-6; D is unresolved. CDR1 and CDR2 from the germline V gene are SGHNT and YYREEE (reference sequence). V was pared by 0 bases and J by 3 bases, with 4 bases between. The CDR3 length is 14 residues.

The V call is TRBV18, the J call TRBJ1-5, with D uncertain. Germline V gives CDR1 KGHSH, CDR2 LQKENI. CDR3 length: 16 amino acids. Trimming removed 2 bases at V and 4 bases at J, with 15 bases between. The CDR3 sequence: CASSPMNALSNQPQHF. DNA for the CDR3: TGTGCCAGCTCACCAATGAACGCTCTGTCGAATCAGCCCCAGCATTTT.

The chain carries TRBV5-1 and TRBJ2-3; 7 nucleotides agree with TRBD2. The length of the CDR3 is 13 residues. The trim removed 5 bases at V and 3 bases at J, leaving 3 bases unmatched. The V gene's germline CDR1 is SGHRS and CDR2 YFSETQ. In nucleotides, the CDR3 is TGCGCCAGCAGGGGGGAGGGTACAGATACGCAGTATTTT. Residues: CASRGEGTDTQYF.

The chain joins TRBV5-1 to TRBJ2-3, with 10 bases fitting TRBD2. The CDR3 length is 18 residues. The trim removed 3 bases at V and 2 bases at J, leaving 12 bases unmatched. Germline assignment: CDR1 SGHRS and CDR2 YFSETQ. The CDR3 sequence is CASSWLSGGSAVTDTQYF. Here the CDR3 DNA reads TGCGCCAGCAGCTGGCTTAGCGGGGGGTCCGCCGTCACAGATACGCAGTATTTT. The full variable domain, in which reference TRBV5-1 and TRBJ2-3 provide the parts outside the CDR3, is KAGVTQTPRYLIKTRGQQVTLSCSPISGHRSVSWYQQTPGQGLQFLFEYFSETQRNKGNFPGRFSGRQFSNSRSEMNVSTLELGDSALYLCASSWLSGGSAVTDTQYFGPGTRLTVL.

This clone was seen only once. V usage is TRBV5-1 and J usage is TRBJ1-2, with 8 nucleotides matching TRBD1. The ends lost 4 bases at V and 8 bases at J; junction bases unmatched: 13. Germline assignment: CDR1 SGHRS and CDR2 YFSETQ. The length of the CDR3 is 15 residues. This CDR3 is CASSDRTGSGVGYTF. The DNA for the CDR3 is TGCGCCAGCAGCGACCGGACAGGGTCCGGGGTAGGCTACACCTTC.

This chain joins TRBV9 and TRBJ2-3; D gene ambiguous. Trimming removed 0 bases from V and 10 bases from J, with 15 bases in between. The CDR3 consists of 14 residues. Germline V gene lookup returns CDR1 SGDLS and CDR2 YYNGEE. The DNA for the CDR3 is TGTGCCAGCAGCGTAGCTGGAAGTATCGAGGCGCAGTATTTT. Encoded protein: CASSVAGSIEAQYF.

J is TRBJ2-7 and V is TRBV11-2; perhaps TRBD2 as D (6 bases). Germline V CDR1 and CDR2: SGHAT, FQNNGV. This CDR3 has 14 amino acids. Trimming stripped 3 bases from V and 4 bases from J, with 13 bases between. The DNA of the CDR3 is TGTGCCAGCAGCTTCGCGGGAATCCGATACGAGCAGTACTTC. Residues: CASSFAGIRYEQYF. The whole variable domain, filled in from reference TRBV11-2 and TRBJ2-7, reads EAGVAQSPRYKIIEKRQSVAFWCNPISGHATLYWYQQILGQGPKLLIQFQNNGVVDDSQLPKDRFSAERLKGVDSTLKIQPAKLEDSAVYLCASSFAGIRYEQYFGPGTRLTVT.

CDR3 region: CASSLGQANTEAFF. DNA of the CDR3: TGTGCCAGCAGCTTAGGACAGGCGAACACTGAAGCTTTCTTT. The chain combines TRBV7-3 with TRBJ1-1; 7 bases map to TRBD1. The CDR3 loop spans 14 amino acids. Trimming removed 2 bases from V and 1 base from J; junction bases left unmatched: 1. Germline assignment: CDR1 SGHTA and CDR2 FQGTGA. The whole variable domain, remainder taken from reference TRBV7-3 and TRBJ1-1, is GAGVSQTPSNKVTEKGKYVELRCDPISGHTALYWYRQSLGQGPEFLIYFQGTGAADDSGLPNDRFFAVRPEGSVSTLKIQRTERGDSAVYLCASSLGQANTEAFFGQGTRLTVV.

CDR3 DNA: TGTGCCAGCAGGGTGACAGGGGGCTATGGCTACACCTTC. Translation gives CASRVTGGYGYTF. The rearrangement joins TRBV6-1 to TRBJ1-2; 9 bases agree with TRBD1. This CDR3 is 13 amino acids long. Trimming removed 6 bases from V and 4 bases from J; junction bases left unmatched: 3. Germline-derived CDR1 and CDR2 are MNHNS and SASEGT.

V is TRBV7-6 and J is TRBJ2-2; D might be TRBD2 (6 bases). Germline assignment: CDR1 SGHVS and CDR2 FNYEAQ. The V and J ends lost 5 bases and 5 bases respectively, with 15 bases between them. This CDR3 is built from 15 residues. The chain's CDR3 is CASSPRGTGTGELFF. CDR3 coding DNA: TGTGCCAGCAGCCCCCGGGGGACGGGGACCGGGGAGCTGTTTTTT.

CDR3 residues: CASSYRGGGNTIYF. CDR3 nucleotide sequence: TGTGCCAGCAGCTACAGGGGTGGAGGAAACACCATATATTTT. This rearrangement joins TRBV11-2 to TRBJ1-3, with TRBD1 identical over 7 bases. Per germline, CDR1 SGHAT and CDR2 FQNNGV. The CDR3 runs to 14 residues. Unmatched junction bases numbered 4, after V lost 4 bases and J lost 4 bases.

V is TRBV29-1 and J is TRBJ1-2, with TRBD1 identical over 11 bases. This CDR3 region has 14 residues. V lost 6 bases, J lost 0 bases, and 3 bases stayed unmatched. From germline, CDR1 is SQVTM and CDR2 ANQGSEA. CDR3 residues: CSVKGQGANYGYTF. The CDR3 region has the DNA TGCAGCGTGAAGGGACAGGGGGCTAACTATGGCTACACCTTC.

The CDR3, as DNA: TGCGCCAGCAGCCAAGATCGGGGGCGAGGAGGCTACACCTTC. Amino acid sequence: CASSQDRGRGGYTF. This chain connects TRBV4-3 to TRBJ1-2, with TRBD1 as a possible D gene (6 bases). V gave up 0 bases and J gave up 8 bases, with 13 bases separating them. The CDR3 spans 14 residues. Germline V CDR1 and CDR2: LGHNA, YSLEER.

The chain links TRBV5-1 to TRBJ2-3; the match to TRBD1 covers 7 bases. V trimming: 4 bases; J trimming: 3 bases; junction bases outside the gene matches: 2. The germline V gene encodes CDR1 SGHRS and CDR2 YFSETQ. There are 13 residues in the CDR3. DNA for the CDR3: TGCGCCAGCAGCGAACAGGGGACAGATACGCAGTATTTT. It yields the protein CASSEQGTDTQYF. The full variable domain, its missing parts supplied by reference TRBV5-1 and TRBJ2-3, is KAGVTQTPRYLIKTRGQQVTLSCSPISGHRSVSWYQQTPGQGLQFLFEYFSETQRNKGNFPGRFSGRQFSNSRSEMNVSTLELGDSALYLCASSEQGTDTQYFGPGTRLTVL.

The J gene is TRBJ1-1, the V gene TRBV5-4; perhaps TRBD1 as D (6 bases). The CDR3 length is 15 residues. The germline CDR1 and CDR2 sequences are SGHNT and YYREEE (reference sequence). Between the trimmed V and J ends, which lost 2 bases and 0 bases, there was a span of 11 bases. The CDR3 reads CASSFPGQMNTEAFF. CDR3 in DNA: TGTGCCAGCAGCTTTCCGGGACAAATGAACACTGAAGCTTTCTTT.